The 29 T cell receptor beta chains below all came from one sample that was sequenced in a study of T cell repertoires in cytomegalovirus infection (dated by TCRdb to the late 2010s). The treatment or condition label on this specimen signifies: in vitro stimulation with specific CMV peptide epitopes to enrich CMV-specific T cells. Sequencing was performed on an Illumina HiSeq 1500. TCRdb reran the public reads through fastp at Q25 and MiXCR, keeping productive beta chains. Entries that share a CDR3 protein sequence are merged under the most common genes and DNA. For this sample there are roughly 920,000 distinct CDR3 sequences; 31% appear just once. The top ten clones comprise roughly an eighth of the sample. No antigen has been assigned to these receptors. The sequences come from cultured CD8+ T cells from PBMCs, collected from culture after CMV antigen stimulation. These receptor sequences come from a human donor in good health (CMV status not recorded). Some clones in this sample may be carry-over from other donors' samples.

The chain employs TRBV3-1 and TRBJ1-1; no firm D call. The length of the CDR3 is 13 residues. CDR1 and CDR2 (germline): LGHDT, YNNKEL (reference sequence). The ends were cut back, 6 bases at V and 6 bases at J, with 14 bases in the middle. The CDR3 nucleotides are TGTGCCAGCAGTCGGACGGACCTCCCTGAAGCTTTCTTT. Protein product: CASSRTDLPEAFF. The variable domain in full, with the rest retrieved from reference TRBV3-1 and TRBJ1-1, is DTAVSQTPKYLVTQMGNDKSIKCEQNLGHDTMYWYKQDSKKFLKIMFSYNNKELIINETVPNRFSPKSPDKAHLNLHINSLELGDSAVYFCASSRTDLPEAFFGQGTRLTVV.

Worth noting for this clonotype: One end of the junction varies from germline; a read error may be responsible. The chain has TRBV20-1 and TRBJ2-3; tentatively, D is TRBD2 (5 bases). CDR3 length: 15 amino acids. Looked up from germline, CDR1 is DFQATT and CDR2 is SNEGSKA (reference sequence). CDR3 in DNA: TGCAGTGCTAGAGATACTCGGGGTAGCATAGATACGCAGTATTTT. This codes for CSARDTRGSIDTQYF.

This clonotype was counted a few times. The chain recombines TRBV19 with TRBJ1-1; D gene unclear. The germline CDR1 and CDR2 sequences are LNHDA and SQIVND (reference sequence). The CDR3 is made up of 12 amino acids. V was cut by 3 bases and J by 10 bases, with 12 bases left in between. This CDR3 reads CASSIGISGAFF. For the CDR3, the DNA is TGTGCCAGTAGTATTGGAATTTCTGGAGCTTTCTTT.

V gene TRBV7-9 combines with J gene TRBJ2-3; D unclear. The germline gives CDR1 SEHNR, CDR2 FQNEAQ (reference sequence). The CDR3 covers 11 residues. V lost 6 bases to trimming and J lost 4 bases, with 5 bases between them. CDR3 protein: CASSIADTQYF. CDR3 DNA sequence: TGTGCCAGCAGTATAGCAGATACGCAGTATTTT.

As concerns this clonotype: The junction shows a germline mismatch at one end, possibly a read error. This chain joins TRBV6-5 and TRBJ1-2, with TRBD1 matching 7 bases. The CDR3 spans 14 residues. Germline lookup yields CDR1 MNHEY and CDR2 SVGAGI. CDR3 in amino acids: CVSSYHGTAHGYTF. The CDR3 bases are TGTGTCAGCAGTTACCACGGGACAGCTCATGGCTATACCTTC.

This clonotype was detected only a few times. One junction end does not reproduce the germline sequence, and a read error may be involved. The CDR3 region has the DNA TGCGCCAGCAGCCTCGGGACTCGCTACGATGAGCAGTTCTTC. It yields the protein CASSLGTRYDEQFF. The rearrangement joins TRBV5-1 to TRBJ2-1; tentative D call: TRBD2 (6 bases). CDR1 SGHRS and CDR2 YFSETQ come from the germline V gene. The CDR3 covers 14 residues.

This clonotype was seen only a few times. The rearrangement links TRBV7-8 to TRBJ2-1, with D perhaps matching TRBD2 (6 bases). Germline V lookup: CDR1 SGHVS, CDR2 FQNEAQ. The CDR3 consists of 17 residues. V was cut by 5 bases and J by 7 bases, with 24 bases left in between. The CDR3 nucleotides read TGTGCCAGCAGCCTGGAGGGAGCGGATATCGCAAAAAATGAGCAGTTCTTC. It translates to CASSLEGADIAKNEQFF.

This clonotype showed up just a few times. The CDR3 region is CASRTGLAGVNTGELFF. CDR3 in DNA: TGTGCCAGCAGGACGGGACTAGCGGGGGTGAACACCGGGGAGCTGTTTTTT. The chain recombines TRBV7-6 with TRBJ2-2; 14 positions match TRBD2. J lost 1 base, V lost 6 bases, and 4 bases had no gene match. There are 17 residues in the CDR3. Looked up from germline, CDR1 is SGHVS and CDR2 is FNYEAQ.

The V gene is TRBV5-1, the J gene TRBJ2-3; TRBD2 agrees at 11 bases. The V segment lost 4 bases and the J segment 13 bases; nucleotides outside the gene matches: 20. The CDR3 loop spans 17 amino acids. Germline loops: CDR1 SGHRS, CDR2 YFSETQ. Here the CDR3 reads CASSPFPGASGGPVEYF. DNA of the CDR3: TGCGCCAGCAGCCCGTTTCCCGGTGCTAGCGGGGGGCCGGTTGAGTATTTT.

The chain has TRBV4-2 and TRBJ1-2; 8 nucleotides line up with TRBD1. The CDR3 length is 15 residues. V shed 0 bases, J shed 6 bases, and the junction held 6 bases outside the gene matches. CDR1 is LGHNA and CDR2 is YNFKEQ in the germline V gene. The CDR3 loop is CASSQEFLTGDGYTF. DNA of the CDR3: TGTGCCAGCAGCCAAGAATTTTTGACAGGGGATGGCTACACCTTC.

The rearrangement links TRBV27 to TRBJ2-7; D is perhaps TRBD1 (5 bases). The V end lost 3 bases, the J end lost 5 bases, and 11 bases lay between the germline ends. Germline assignment: CDR1 MNHEY and CDR2 SMNVEV (reference sequence). There are 13 residues in the CDR3. The CDR3 DNA follows: TGTGCCAGCAGTTTTGCAGGGTCTCACGAGCAGTACGTC. Translating gives CASSFAGSHEQYV.

This clonotype was detected ten times or more. The CDR3 DNA follows: TGTGCCAGTAGTATCGTTGGGAGCACAGATACGCAGTATTTT. Translation gives CASSIVGSTDTQYF. The V gene is TRBV19, the J gene TRBJ2-3; D is ambiguous. This CDR3 is built from 14 residues. The V and J ends lost 3 bases and 0 bases respectively, with 7 bases between them. Looked up from germline, CDR1 is LNHDA and CDR2 is SQIVND (reference sequence).

The rearrangement joins TRBV6-1 to TRBJ2-2, with D unclear. The CDR3 is 16 amino acids. Trimming shortened V by 6 bases and J by 0 bases, and 14 bases separated the two germline ends. The germline gives CDR1 MNHNS, CDR2 SASEGT. The CDR3, as DNA: TGTGCCAGCAGCCCCGTAGTGGGCGCGAACACCGGGGAGCTGTTTTTT. It encodes CASSPVVGANTGELFF.

The rearrangement uses TRBV6-2 or TRBV6-3 and TRBJ1-2; D possibly corresponds to TRBD1 (6 bases). CDR1 is MNHEY and CDR2 is SVGEGT in the germline V gene. The CDR3 runs 12 residues. Trimming took off 7 bases at V and 4 bases at J, with 10 bases between the two ends. The CDR3 loop is CASTETGYGYTF. The CDR3 coding sequence is TGTGCCAGCACCGAGACAGGCTATGGCTACACCTTC.

This clonotype was found a few times. The V call is TRBV7-6, the J call TRBJ2-2; 7 nucleotides line up with TRBD1. The CDR3 runs to 20 residues. Germline CDR1 and CDR2: SGHVS and FNYEAQ. The V segment lost 4 bases and the J segment 0 bases; nucleotides outside the gene matches: 17. DNA for the CDR3: TGTGCCAGCAGCTCCCCGACAGGGTCCCGATCCGTATCGAACACCGGGGAGCTGTTTTTT. Its protein is CASSSPTGSRSVSNTGELFF.

In this sample, this clonotype turned up many times. This chain links TRBV7-2 with TRBJ2-7; D may correspond to TRBD1 or TRBD2 (5 bases each). The V and J ends lost 6 bases and 3 bases respectively, with 9 bases between them. The CDR3 runs 12 residues. The germline CDR1 and CDR2 sequences are SGHTA and FQGNSA. In nucleotides, the CDR3 is TGTGCCAGCAGACGGGACGTCTACGAGCAGTACTTC. It encodes CASRRDVYEQYF.

This clonotype was counted a few times. The chain uses TRBV19 and TRBJ2-1, with 9 bases matching TRBD1. Germline values: CDR1 LNHDA, CDR2 SQIVND (reference sequence). The J segment lost 9 bases and the V segment lost 8 bases, leaving 11 bases of the junction unmatched. The CDR3 consists of 14 residues. In DNA, the CDR3 is TGTGCCAGTGGGACAGGGTGGGGTGTCCTTGAGCAGTTCTTC. Translation: CASGTGWGVLEQFF. The variable domain in full, completed from reference TRBV19 and TRBJ2-1, reads DGGITQSPKYLFRKEGQNVTLSCEQNLNHDAMYWYRQDPGQGLRLIYYSQIVNDFQKGDIAEGYSVSREKKESFPLTVTSAQKNPTAFYLCASGTGWGVLEQFFGPGTRLTVL.

This clonotype has a single count. An end of the junction does not agree with germline; a read error may underlie this. The chain employs TRBV7-9 and TRBJ2-1; 7 bases are shared with TRBD1. This CDR3 has 16 residues. CDR1 SEHNR and CDR2 FQNEAQ come from the germline V gene (reference sequence). The CDR3 spells CASRRGQGFSYNELFF. DNA for the CDR3: TGTGCCAGCAGGAGGGGGCAGGGATTCTCCTACAATGAGCTGTTCTTC.

This clonotype was picked up a small number of times. V and J are TRBV20-1 and TRBJ2-5; 8 bases match TRBD2. The germline CDR1 and CDR2 sequences are DFQATT and SNEGSKA (reference sequence). V was clipped by 0 bases and J by 2 bases; unmatched bases: 14. The CDR3 is 18 amino acids. CDR3 amino acids: CSARDAFSGGGHQETQYF. The CDR3 DNA reads as TGCAGTGCTAGAGATGCCTTTTCGGGGGGGGGACATCAAGAGACCCAGTACTTC.

The V call is TRBV4-3, the J call TRBJ1-2, with TRBD1 matching over 8 bases. CDR1 is LGHNA, CDR2 YSLEER, per germline. After removal of 2 bases from V and 3 bases from J, the junction contained 5 bases not matched to a gene. The CDR3 loop spans 15 amino acids. In DNA, the CDR3 is TGCGCCAGCAGCCAATGGTTACAGGGGGACTATGGCTACACCTTC. It codes for CASSQWLQGDYGYTF.

The J gene is TRBJ2-3, the V gene TRBV27; 9 bases are shared with TRBD2. The junction had 8 bases not matched to a gene; V was cut back by 2 bases and J by 8 bases. This CDR3 is built from 15 residues. The V gene's germline CDR1 is MNHEY and CDR2 SMNVEV (reference sequence). The CDR3 loop is CASSLTLAGVVTQYF. DNA for the CDR3: TGTGCCAGCAGTTTAACATTAGCGGGGGTGGTTACGCAGTATTTT.

The chain has TRBV11-3 and TRBJ2-3; 10 bases are a match to TRBD2. The germline V gene has CDR1 SGHNT and CDR2 YENEEA. V gave up 5 bases and J gave up 1 base; unmatched junction bases: 6. The CDR3 consists of 16 residues. CDR3 DNA sequence: TGTGCCAGCAGCCTTAAGCGGGGGGGCGGCACAGATACGCAGTATTTT. Protein: CASSLKRGGGTDTQYF.

This clonotype was recorded many times. The CDR3 is CAGRTGWTEAFF. The DNA for the CDR3 is TGTGCCGGAAGGACAGGGTGGACTGAAGCTTTCTTT. The chain recombines TRBV6-1 with TRBJ1-1; 8 nucleotides match TRBD1. Germline CDR1 and CDR2: MNHNS and SASEGT. The CDR3 length is 12 residues. V lost 11 bases to trimming and J lost 5 bases; unmatched junction nucleotides: 7.

A few counts support this clonotype. V is TRBV20-1 and J is TRBJ2-2; D is uncertain. The CDR3 is 16 amino acids. The V and J ends lost 2 bases and 0 bases respectively, with 13 bases between them. Germline V gene lookup returns CDR1 DFQATT and CDR2 SNEGSKA (reference sequence). CDR3 protein: CSARPLGDTNTGELFF. The DNA of the CDR3 is TGCAGTGCTAGACCTCTCGGCGATACGAACACCGGGGAGCTGTTTTTT.

CDR3 region: CASSLEGLGADTQYF. In nucleotides, the CDR3 is TGTGCCAGCAGCTTAGAAGGTCTGGGGGCAGATACGCAGTATTTT. The chain recombines TRBV13 with TRBJ2-3; D tentatively reads TRBD1 or TRBD2 (5 bases each). Germline V gene lookup returns CDR1 PRHDT and CDR2 FYEKMQ (reference sequence). Between the trimmed V and J ends, which lost 1 base and 4 bases, there was a span of 12 bases. The CDR3 totals 15 residues. Complete variable domain (other parts from reference TRBV13 and TRBJ2-3): AAGVIQSPRHLIKEKRETATLKCYPIPRHDTVYWYQQGPGQDPQFLISFYEKMQSDKGSIPDRFSAQQFSDYHSELNMSSLELGDSALYFCASSLEGLGADTQYFGPGTRLTVL.

The rearrangement uses TRBV27 and TRBJ1-6; a possible D gene is TRBD1 (5 bases). Germline CDR1 MNHEY, CDR2 SMNVEV (reference sequence). The V end was cut by 6 bases, the J end by 8 bases, with 14 bases between. The CDR3 loop spans 14 amino acids. CDR3 coding DNA: TGTGCCAGCAGCGTGCCGGGGCCCCATTCACCCCTCCACTTT. Its protein is CASSVPGPHSPLHF.

This clonotype was seen at least ten times. V gene TRBV7-8 combines with J gene TRBJ2-2; a possible D gene is TRBD1 (5 bases). CDR3 length: 16 amino acids. Trimming took 2 bases from V and 2 from J, leaving 12 bases between them. Germline V lookup: CDR1 SGHVS, CDR2 FQNEAQ. For the CDR3, the DNA is TGTGCCAGCAGCTTACGTTCAGGGATCAACACCGGGGAGCTGTTTTTT. This codes for CASSLRSGINTGELFF.

The V and J genes are TRBV12-3 or TRBV12-4 and TRBJ1-1, with TRBD1 matching 7 bases. This CDR3 has 15 amino acids. J was trimmed by 1 base and V by 4 bases; bases with no gene match: 6. The CDR3 bases are TGTGCCAGCAGTTCATCTCGGACAGGGAACACTGAAGCTTTCTTT. Translation gives CASSSSRTGNTEAFF.

CDR3 bases: TGTGCCAGCAGCTCGGGACAGGGATTCCACGAGCAGTACGTC. This translates into CASSSGQGFHEQYV. The chain couples TRBV13 to TRBJ2-7; 9 bases line up with TRBD1. CDR1 is PRHDT and CDR2 is FYEKMQ in the germline V gene (reference sequence). This CDR3 has 14 amino acids. Germline trimming cut 4 bases from V and 5 bases from J; bases unmatched to any gene: 6.